This record looks at one T cell receptor (beta chain) sequence and its context. Its antigen is still unknown. This entry belongs to a study of cytomegalovirus exposure and HLA in healthy donors. Whole-study findings and limits: Later analysis identified a missense DCLRE1C variant that was linked to TCR beta V- and J-gene trimming.

The primer mix had 60 Vbeta and 13 Jbeta primers. Assay: immunoSEQ multiplex PCR; the TCRdb copy retains only in-frame clones and omits some. The sample lists 130,000 to 150,000 clones, over 60% occurring once. The V and J ends lost 0 bases and 7 bases respectively, with 9 bases between them. Germline-derived CDR1 and CDR2 are SGHTA and FQGNSA. This CDR3 region has 14 residues. The source material was PBMCs. This TCR derives from a man between 35 and 55 years old in good health and CMV-seropositive. The chain is built from TRBV7-2 and TRBJ1-4, with D maybe TRBD1 (5 bases). The CDR3 sequence is CASSLAAGPEKLFF. The CDR3 bases are TGTGCCAGCAGCTTAGCGGCAGGGCCTGAAAAACTGTTTTTT.